Only a few counts were recorded for the clone carrying this T cell receptor beta chain. Its antigen is undetermined. cDNA libraries of TCR beta carried unique molecular identifiers. TCRdb re-called the PCR reads with MiXCR, one entry per CDR3 protein. The repertoire includes 700,000 to 800,000 distinct CDR3 sequences, about 32% of them detected once, and about 0.5% sits in the top ten. This specimen comes from a study of post-analysis software for immune sequencing data. Findings and limits, study-wide: Versus controls, multiple sclerosis patients showed significantly lower diversity (normalized Chao1). With F measure, samples from one preparation batch clustered together strongly.

This receptor was obtained from a girl aged 5 to 17 with multiple sclerosis. The source material was blood.

In DNA form, the CDR3 reads TGTGCCACCAGTCTGAGACATTCCGACAATGAGCAGTTCTTC. It yields the protein CATSLRHSDNEQFF. This sequence joins TRBV24-1 and TRBJ2-1, with D unclear. There are 14 residues in the CDR3. Germline lookup yields CDR1 KGHDR and CDR2 SFDVKD. V lost 6 bases to trimming and J lost 5 bases, with 13 bases between them.